The 2 T cell receptor beta chains presented below share a single source sample, sequenced in a study of CD8+ T cells in alopecia areata. Cutaneous lymph node cells were pooled, and they were sorted using CD4, CD8alpha, NKG2D, NKG2ACE and other markers. Sequencing used cDNA as its template, made by extracting RNA and reverse transcribing it. The assay was immunoSEQ multiplex PCR, and TCRdb's table has in-frame clones only and misses some. The sample has 250,000 or so clones, none seen only once; the top ten hold 0.9% to 1.5%. Specimen: CD4+ T cells sorted from a lymph node. These receptor sequences come from a C3H/HeJ mouse with alopecia areata. MHC haplotype of the mouse line: H2-k.

A few counts support this clone. All gene names here are mouse names. The CDR3 end falls 4 residues outside the read, so it is completed with the germline J gene. Distinct nucleotide sequences in the sample also encode this CDR3. The chain joins TRBV31 to TRBJ2-5; 10 bases agree with TRBD2. CDR1 and CDR2 (germline): GKSSPN, SITVG. The CDR3 sequence is 14 residues long. CDR3 protein: CAWSLRTGGDTQYF. CDR3 bases read: TGTGCCTGGAGTCTCCGGACTGGGGGAGAC. The full variable domain, in which reference TRBV31 and TRBJ2-5 provide the parts outside the CDR3, is AQTIHQWPVAEIKAVGSPLSLGCTIKGKSSPNLYWYWQATGGTLQQLFYSITVGQVESVVQLNLSASRPKDDQFILSTEKLLLSHSGFYLCAWSLRTGGDTQYFGPGTRLLVL.

A few counts support this clone. It may be a read error: a sequence one base away is much more abundant. The gene names here belong to mouse. The read falls 4 residues short of the CDR3 end, and the missing part is taken from the germline J gene. In the same sample, other DNA sequences code for this CDR3. The rearrangement links TRBV13-1 to TRBJ1-1; D remains unclear. V lost 0 bases and J lost 0, with 3 bases in between. CDR1 NSHNY and CDR2 SYGAGN come from the germline V gene. CDR3 size: 13 residues. The CDR3: CASSDAKNTEVFF. The CDR3 bases that were read are TGTGCCAGCAGTGATGCAAAGAACACA.